The table lists the clone carrying this T cell receptor (beta chain) with many counts. Its antigen is as yet unknown. Genomic DNA constituted the template upon which TCR beta VDJ and CDR3 profiling was performed. Each CDR3 protein gets one entry after TCRdb re-called the reads with MiXCR. The sample consists of about 110,000 distinct CDR3 sequences, 40% to 60% of them appearing once. This sample is drawn from a study of CD8+CD57+ T cells in acquired aplastic anemia. As for the study in general: The sorted CD4+ and CD8+ cells yielded an average around 3 ug of DNA. Healthy donor CD4+ cell samples had a mean of about 11 million reads.

General study findings and limits: The same twenty-nine CD8+ CDR3 sequences occurred in patients and in controls. The study found no significant CD8+ Simpson's diversity difference between patients and controls.

The receptor comes from a human donor in good health, serving as a control. Sequenced: sorted CD4+, CD8+, or CD8+CD57+ T cells (not recorded which) from PBMCs.

The CDR3 DNA reads as TGTGCCAGCAGCTTAGATAAGGGCAATGAGCAGTTCTTC. This translates into CASSLDKGNEQFF. The chain recombines TRBV7-2 with TRBJ2-1; D not certain. This CDR3 comprises 13 residues. Germline assignment: CDR1 SGHTA and CDR2 FQGNSA. V was pared by 1 base and J by 6 bases, with 7 bases between.